One and the same sample provided the 23 T cell receptor beta chains below, sequenced in a study of cytomegalovirus exposure and HLA in healthy donors. The study ran its PCR with 60 Vbeta and 13 Jbeta primers. Sequenced by immunoSEQ multiplex PCR; TCRdb stores in-frame clones only, minus some. Here the sample table reports roughly 34,000 clones. The sample consisted of PBMCs. These receptors all stem from a woman between 35 and 50 years old in good health and CMV-seropositive.

The chain uses TRBV28 and TRBJ1-6; D gene ambiguous. V was pared by 8 bases and J by 9 bases, with 17 bases between. CDR1 MDHEN and CDR2 SYDVKM come from the germline V gene. CDR3 size: 14 residues. In DNA, the CDR3 is TGTGCCAGCGTACAGACCGGTGAGGGTTCACCCCTCCACTTT. The encoded protein is CASVQTGEGSPLHF. Based on the CDR3 plus reference TRBV28 and TRBJ1-6, the full variable domain is DVKVTQSSRYLVKRTGEKVFLECVQDMDHENMFWYRQDPGLGLRLIYFSYDVKMKEKGDIPEGYSVSREKKERFSLILESASTNQTSMYLCASVQTGEGSPLHFGNGTRLTVT.

The chain employs TRBV18 and TRBJ2-1; TRBD2 agrees at 10 bases. The CDR3 is 15 residues long. After removal of 8 bases from V and 5 bases from J, the junction contained 9 bases not matched to a gene. Germline V CDR1 and CDR2: KGHSH, LQKENI. The CDR3 DNA reads TGTGCCAGCACGATTAGCGGGAGGAACGACAATGAGCAGTTCTTC. It yields the protein CASTISGRNDNEQFF.

CDR3 coding DNA: TGTGCCAGCAGAGGACAAAACTACTATGGCTACACCTTC. This codes for CASRGQNYYGYTF. V and J are TRBV6-5 and TRBJ1-2; perhaps TRBD1 as D (5 bases). Deletions cut 6 bases from V and 3 bases from J, with 11 bases between. The length of the CDR3 is 13 residues. Germline CDR1 reads MNHEY; CDR2 reads SVGAGI.

The chain couples TRBV9 to TRBJ2-6; 7 positions agree with TRBD2. Per the germline V gene, CDR1 is SGDLS and CDR2 is YYNGEE. V dropped 3 bases and J dropped 0; count of bases not matched to a gene: 12. CDR3 size: 19 residues. CDR3 in amino acids: CASSAHPSSGSSGANVLTF. The CDR3 DNA is TGTGCCAGCAGCGCCCACCCATCTAGCGGCAGCTCTGGGGCCAACGTCCTGACTTTC.

This chain uses TRBV9 with TRBJ2-1, with TRBD2 identical over 10 bases. Germline loops: CDR1 SGDLS, CDR2 YYNGEE. This CDR3 comprises 15 residues. V lost 0 bases to trimming and J lost 8 bases; unmatched junction nucleotides: 5. The CDR3 coding sequence is TGTGCCAGCAGCGTAGCCGGGACTAGCGTCTATGAGCAGTTCTTC. The encoded protein is CASSVAGTSVYEQFF.

The V gene is TRBV2, the J gene TRBJ2-5, with D tentatively TRBD1 (6 bases). CDR1 is SNHLY, CDR2 FYNNEI, per germline. The CDR3 contains 14 residues. With 4 bases removed from V and 0 bases from J, the gap between germline ends came to 9 bases. The CDR3, as DNA: TGTGCCAGCAGTGGAGGGACATACCAAGAGACCCAGTACTTC. The encoded protein is CASSGGTYQETQYF.

The chain uses TRBV19 and TRBJ2-7; the D gene is possibly TRBD1 (6 bases). Per the germline V gene, CDR1 is LNHDA and CDR2 is SQIVND (reference sequence). V was cut by 3 bases and J by 2 bases, with 11 bases left in between. There are 14 residues in the CDR3. The CDR3 DNA is TGTGCCAGTAGTATGGGGGCTCAGACCTACGAGCAGTACTTC. This codes for CASSMGAQTYEQYF.

The rearrangement links TRBV18 to TRBJ1-4; 9 bases map to TRBD1. Germline lookup yields CDR1 KGHSH and CDR2 LQKENI. The CDR3 runs to 16 residues. Germline trimming cut 0 bases from V and 8 bases from J; bases unmatched to any gene: 7. The CDR3 DNA reads TGTGCCAGCTCACCACCATTACAGGGGGCGGTGGAAAAACTGTTTTTT. Translating it yields CASSPPLQGAVEKLFF.

The chain links TRBV6-1 to TRBJ1-2; a possible D gene is TRBD1 (5 bases). CDR3 length: 14 amino acids. Germline V gene lookup returns CDR1 MNHNS and CDR2 SASEGT. V lost 5 bases, J lost 6 bases, and 16 bases lay in between. The CDR3 coding sequence is TGTGCCAGCAGTCCCCGGGCAGGGTCCAATGGCTACACCTTC. It translates to CASSPRAGSNGYTF.

Written as DNA, the CDR3 is TGTGCCAGCAGCTTGGGCCCTCTCTCTGGAAACACCATATATTTT. Its protein product is CASSLGPLSGNTIYF. This chain links TRBV7-3 with TRBJ1-3; D is unresolved. Deletions cut 3 bases from V and 0 bases from J, with 9 bases between. This CDR3 has 15 residues. The germline CDR1 and CDR2 sequences are SGHTA and FQGTGA. The full variable domain, with the rest looked up from reference TRBV7-3 and TRBJ1-3, is GAGVSQTPSNKVTEKGKYVELRCDPISGHTALYWYRQSLGQGPEFLIYFQGTGAADDSGLPNDRFFAVRPEGSVSTLKIQRTERGDSAVYLCASSLGPLSGNTIYFGEGSWLTVV.

CDR3 amino acids: CASKPGGTEAFF. Here the CDR3 DNA reads TGTGCCAGCAAACCTGGCGGGACTGAAGCTTTCTTT. The chain couples TRBV2 to TRBJ1-1; D is uncertain. Trimming removed 7 bases at V and 5 bases at J, with 11 bases between. CDR3 length: 12 amino acids. Germline V gives CDR1 SNHLY, CDR2 FYNNEI.

J is TRBJ2-7 and V is TRBV5-1, with D tentatively TRBD1 (6 bases). The CDR3 is made up of 12 amino acids. The germline V and J ends were trimmed by 7 bases and 1 base, with 9 bases remaining between them. Looked up from germline, CDR1 is SGHRS and CDR2 is YFSETQ. The DNA for the CDR3 is TGCGCCAGCTACAGGGATTCCTACGAGCAGTACTTC. Encoded protein: CASYRDSYEQYF.

The rearrangement joins TRBV6-6 to TRBJ2-7, with 9 bases lining up with TRBD1. Germline CDR1 MNHNY, CDR2 SVGAGI (reference sequence). The CDR3 has 15 residues. The junction had 8 bases not matched to a gene; V was cut back by 6 bases and J by 2 bases. The CDR3 DNA reads TGTGCCAGCAGCCATCCGGGACAGGGAGCCTACGAGCAGTACTTC. This translates into CASSHPGQGAYEQYF.

The chain employs TRBV29-1 and TRBJ2-7, with a possible D match to TRBD2 (5 bases). The CDR3 runs 14 residues. V shed 7 bases and J shed 2 bases, with 18 bases lying between them. Germline CDR1 and CDR2: SQVTM and ANQGSEA. Here the CDR3 reads CSAASMGSAYEQYF. The DNA of the CDR3 is TGCAGCGCGGCCTCCATGGGGAGCGCCTACGAGCAGTACTTC.

The chain employs TRBV6-5 and TRBJ2-7, with D perhaps matching TRBD1 (5 bases). The CDR3 runs 14 residues. The V end was cut by 2 bases, the J end by 7 bases, with 15 bases between. The germline V gene encodes CDR1 MNHEY and CDR2 SVGAGI. The CDR3 DNA reads as TGTGCCAGCAGTTACGTAAGAAGGGGATGGGAGCAGTACTTC. Translation: CASSYVRRGWEQYF.

The CDR3 nucleotides are TGTGCCAGCAGGCCAGGGACAGCCTACGAGCAGTACTTC. Translation: CASRPGTAYEQYF. This sequence joins TRBV27 and TRBJ2-7; 7 bases agree with TRBD1. The junction had 4 bases not matched to a gene; V was cut back by 6 bases and J by 2 bases. Germline CDR1 is MNHEY and CDR2 is SMNVEV (reference sequence). The CDR3 totals 13 residues.

The genes are TRBV30 and TRBJ2-1, with 10 bases lining up with TRBD2. The V and J ends lost 0 bases and 8 bases, in that order; junction bases with no gene match: 16. The CDR3 length is 18 residues. Germline V gene data show CDR1 as GTSNPN and CDR2 as SVGIG (reference sequence). This CDR3 reads CAWSVLFLAGAPGYEQFF. CDR3 sequence (DNA): TGTGCCTGGAGTGTACTTTTTCTAGCGGGAGCCCCTGGCTATGAGCAGTTCTTC.

The chain carries TRBV7-2 and TRBJ1-6, with a tentative D call TRBD1 (6 bases). The CDR3 is 14 amino acids. The V gene lost 8 bases and the J gene lost 5 bases, with 13 bases spanning the gap. Germline V gene data show CDR1 as SGHTA and CDR2 as FQGNSA. The CDR3 here is CASQNQGHNSPLHF. The CDR3 DNA follows: TGTGCCAGCCAGAATCAGGGGCATAATTCACCCCTCCACTTT.

The chain combines TRBV5-1 with TRBJ1-2, with 11 bases identical to TRBD1. With 2 bases clipped from V and 4 bases from J, the junction kept 4 bases outside the gene matches. Per the germline V gene, CDR1 is SGHRS and CDR2 is YFSETQ. The CDR3 runs 15 residues. In DNA form, the CDR3 reads TGCGCCAGCAGCTTATCCGGGACAGGGGGCTATGGCTACACCTTC. Translation: CASSLSGTGGYGYTF.

This chain connects TRBV10-1 to TRBJ2-1; 13 nucleotides match TRBD2. This CDR3 is built from 19 residues. Germline values: CDR1 WNHNN, CDR2 SYGVQD (reference sequence). V shed 2 bases and J 4 bases; nucleotides not matched to a gene: 11. CDR3 sequence reads: CASSEGPRLAGGRYNEQFF. The CDR3 DNA sequence: TGCGCCAGCAGTGAGGGTCCCCGACTAGCGGGAGGTCGGTACAATGAGCAGTTCTTC.

V usage is TRBV10-1 and J usage is TRBJ2-5; D is possibly TRBD1 (6 bases). Germline V CDR1 and CDR2: WNHNN, SYGVQD (reference sequence). V shed 2 bases and J shed 2 bases, with 12 bases lying between them. The length of the CDR3 is 15 residues. CDR3 protein: CASSEGQIGQETQYF. CDR3 sequence (DNA): TGCGCCAGCAGTGAGGGACAGATAGGACAAGAGACCCAGTACTTC.

J is TRBJ2-7 and V is TRBV6-5; tentative D call: TRBD2 (7 bases). The V gene's germline CDR1 is MNHEY and CDR2 SVGAGI. V was shortened by 5 bases and J by 0 bases, with 14 bases between the two germline ends. There are 15 residues in the CDR3. The CDR3 reads CASSPSGGLSYEQYF. In nucleotides, the CDR3 is TGTGCCAGCAGTCCCTCGGGGGGCCTCTCCTACGAGCAGTACTTC.

The chain couples TRBV19 to TRBJ2-3; 11 bases match TRBD1. The CDR3 totals 15 residues. Germline V gene data show CDR1 as LNHDA and CDR2 as SQIVND (reference sequence). The junction had 3 bases not matched to a gene; V was cut back by 6 bases and J by 1 base. The DNA for the CDR3 is TGTGCCAGTAGCTGGACAGGGGGCGGCACAGATACGCAGTATTTT. Its translation: CASSWTGGGTDTQYF.